The 14 T cell receptor beta chains below come from one sample, sequenced in a study of T cell responses to AZD1222 COVID-19 vaccine. Repertoires were generated with immunoSEQ multiplex PCR, while TCRdb's copy carries only in-frame clones and drops some. The repertoire consists of 80,000 to 100,000 clones, with nearly 90% occurring once and the leading ten covering about 2.6%. Sequencing was performed on peripheral blood, taken on day 0 of MenACWY control vaccination. These receptors all stem from an adult in good health.

The rearrangement uses TRBV6-2 or TRBV6-3 and TRBJ1-5; no clear D gene. The V gene lost 5 bases and the J gene lost 9 bases, with 11 bases spanning the gap. Germline CDR1 is MNHEY and CDR2 is SVGEGT. This CDR3 is built from 12 residues. This chain's CDR3 is CASSVSWVPQHF. The CDR3 nucleotides are TGTGCCAGCAGTGTTTCCTGGGTGCCCCAGCATTTT.

The chain carries TRBV19 and TRBJ1-5, with D possibly matching TRBD1 (5 bases). Trimming took off 5 bases at V and 6 bases at J, with 17 bases between the two ends. The length of the CDR3 is 15 residues. Germline CDR1 LNHDA, CDR2 SQIVND (reference sequence). This CDR3 is CASSSRGSGSQPQHF. Here the CDR3 DNA reads TGTGCCAGTAGTTCAAGGGGCAGCGGAAGTCAGCCCCAGCATTTT.

The chain carries TRBV4-1 and TRBJ1-3; D is unresolved. From germline, CDR1 is MGHRA and CDR2 YSYEKL. This CDR3 comprises 15 residues. Trimming took off 1 base at V and 0 bases at J, with 7 bases between the two ends. The CDR3 sequence: CASSQGRLSGNTIYF. The CDR3 DNA sequence: TGCGCCAGCAGCCAAGGACGTCTCTCTGGAAACACCATATATTTT.

This clone showed up just once. This chain links TRBV27 with TRBJ1-6; no reliable D call. Trimming left V 5 bases short and J 2 bases short, with 7 bases between. From germline, CDR1 is MNHEY and CDR2 SMNVEV (reference sequence). The CDR3 contains 14 residues. The CDR3 is CASSGDTYNSPLHF. In DNA form, the CDR3 reads TGTGCCAGCAGTGGTGACACCTATAATTCACCCCTCCACTTT.

The rearrangement links TRBV7-8 to TRBJ2-1; no firm D call. V was trimmed by 1 base and J by 0 bases, leaving 7 bases between them. CDR3 length: 15 residues. Germline V CDR1 and CDR2: SGHVS, FQNEAQ. CDR3 in DNA: TGTGCCAGCAGCTTAGGCCTCAGCTCCTACAATGAGCAGTTCTTC. Translating gives CASSLGLSSYNEQFF.

V usage is TRBV18 and J usage is TRBJ2-5; perhaps TRBD1 as D (5 bases). Germline V lookup: CDR1 KGHSH, CDR2 LQKENI. V dropped 4 bases and J dropped 3 bases, with 9 bases sitting between them. This CDR3 region has 13 residues. The CDR3 reads CASSRGSEETQYF. The CDR3 bases are TGTGCCAGCTCACGGGGCAGTGAAGAGACCCAGTACTTC.

This clone was observed once. The chain employs TRBV27 and TRBJ1-2; maybe TRBD1 (5 bases). V dropped 5 bases and J dropped 7 bases, with 14 bases sitting between them. Per the germline V gene, CDR1 is MNHEY and CDR2 is SMNVEV (reference sequence). This CDR3 is 13 amino acids long. The DNA of the CDR3 is TGTGCCAGCAGTCGGCCAGGGCTGGGTGGCTACACCTTC. As protein: CASSRPGLGGYTF.

The chain uses TRBV19 and TRBJ2-2; 12 bases agree with TRBD1. The CDR3 covers 15 residues. Looked up from germline, CDR1 is LNHDA and CDR2 is SQIVND (reference sequence). V shed 10 bases, J shed 7 bases, and the junction held 10 bases outside the gene matches. In DNA, the CDR3 is TGTGCCACAAGGGACAGGGGGCATGGGGACGGGGAGCTGTTTTTT. Translating gives CATRDRGHGDGELFF.

The V and J genes are TRBV10-3 and TRBJ2-6; D is possibly TRBD1 (5 bases). Germline CDR1 reads ENHRY; CDR2 reads SYGVKD. The V end was cut by 2 bases, the J end by 0 bases, with 5 bases between. The CDR3 totals 15 residues. CDR3: CAISEGHSGANVLTF. CDR3 coding DNA: TGTGCCATCAGTGAGGGACACTCTGGGGCCAACGTCCTGACTTTC.

Only a few counts were recorded for this clone. The gene calls are TRBV19 and TRBJ2-7; D not certain. The V gene's germline CDR1 is LNHDA and CDR2 SQIVND (reference sequence). This CDR3 comprises 13 residues. V lost 3 bases and J lost 7, with 13 bases in between. The DNA for the CDR3 is TGTGCCAGTAGTATTCGGTCCCTGGGGGAGCAGTACTTC. Its translation is CASSIRSLGEQYF. Variable domain in full (rest from reference TRBV19 and TRBJ2-7): DGGITQSPKYLFRKEGQNVTLSCEQNLNHDAMYWYRQDPGQGLRLIYYSQIVNDFQKGDIAEGYSVSREKKESFPLTVTSAQKNPTAFYLCASSIRSLGEQYFGPGTRLTVT.

The rearrangement links TRBV5-1 to TRBJ1-4, with D maybe TRBD1 (6 bases). The CDR3 covers 15 residues. V was cut by 2 bases and J by 8 bases, with 16 bases left in between. Germline CDR1 is SGHRS and CDR2 is YFSETQ. The CDR3 protein is CASSFARGRGEKLFF. The CDR3 DNA is TGCGCCAGCAGCTTTGCCAGGGGAAGAGGCGAAAAACTGTTTTTT.

The chain combines TRBV18 with TRBJ2-2, with D maybe TRBD2 (6 bases). CDR3 length: 16 amino acids. Germline values: CDR1 KGHSH, CDR2 LQKENI. The ends were cut back, 0 bases at V and 6 bases at J, with 14 bases in the middle. The CDR3, as DNA: TGTGCCAGCTCACCACCCATGACCGGCGGGGCCGGGGAGCTGTTTTTT. It yields the protein CASSPPMTGGAGELFF.

This clone appeared once. The V gene is TRBV4-1, the J gene TRBJ2-1, with 14 bases lining up with TRBD2. The CDR3 loop spans 17 amino acids. Germline CDR1 is MGHRA and CDR2 is YSYEKL. V shed 4 bases and J 5 bases; nucleotides not matched to a gene: 7. The chain's CDR3 is CASSRGTSGGLNNEQFF. The CDR3 bases are TGCGCCAGCAGCCGCGGGACTAGCGGGGGCCTCAACAATGAGCAGTTCTTC.

This chain connects TRBV10-2 to TRBJ1-2; tentative D call: TRBD1 (5 bases). Trimming removed 8 bases at V and 1 base at J, with 17 bases between. Germline V CDR1 and CDR2: WSHSY, SAAADI. The CDR3 spans 15 residues. CDR3 protein: CASWPDTTINYGYTF. The CDR3 nucleotides are TGCGCCAGCTGGCCGGACACCACTATTAACTATGGCTACACCTTC.